This T cell receptor beta chain came from a study of blood T cell repertoires in COVID-19. V lost 5 bases to trimming and J lost 4 bases; unmatched junction nucleotides: 10. Germline loops: CDR1 LNHDA, CDR2 SQIVND (reference sequence). This CDR3 has 16 residues. Authors' data handling: For nucleated cells, counts were estimated from reference gene primer amplification. Assay: immunoSEQ multiplex PCR; the TCRdb copy retains only in-frame clones and omits some. That table furnishes V, J and clone size, whereas the DNA furnished D and trimming. The data show approximately 320,000 clones, 75% to 85% seen once.

This receptor was identified in a human donor in a cohort sampled during active COVID-19. Material: peripheral blood. V is TRBV19 and J is TRBJ1-5; TRBD1 matches 8 bases. The CDR3 loop reads CASSSSGQETNQPQHF. The DNA for the CDR3 is TGTGCCAGTAGTTCCTCGGGACAGGAAACTAATCAGCCCCAGCATTTT.